The 15 T cell receptor beta chains listed next were all sequenced from one sample in a study of radiotherapy plus CTLA-4 blockade in lung cancer. Measured with immunoSEQ multiplex PCR; TCRdb has only the in-frame clones, and not every one. The sample holds 50,000 or so clones, approximately 91% seen once. The sample in question was peripheral blood, obtained from a patient treated with radiotherapy plus ipilimumab. These receptors originate from a human donor with non-small cell lung cancer whose response to radiotherapy plus ipilimumab could not be evaluated.

This chain joins TRBV28 and TRBJ1-1; the D is unclear. V lost 6 bases to trimming and J lost 3 bases, with 11 bases between them. The CDR3 sequence is 13 residues long. Germline assignment: CDR1 MDHEN and CDR2 SYDVKM. CDR3 in amino acids: CASSLAQDTEAFF. The CDR3 region has the DNA TGTGCCAGCAGCCTCGCCCAGGACACTGAAGCTTTCTTT.

This chain joins TRBV5-4 and TRBJ2-3, with 8 bases that match TRBD2. Germline V gene sequence: CDR1 SGHNT, CDR2 YYREEE (reference sequence). With 0 bases clipped from V and 11 bases from J, the junction kept 5 bases outside the gene matches. The CDR3 extends over 13 amino acids. The CDR3 DNA follows: TGTGCCAGCAGCTTGGGGAACCGGGGGGGGCAGTATTTT. It translates to CASSLGNRGGQYF.

The rearrangement uses TRBV11-2 and TRBJ2-1; 13 nucleotides agree with TRBD2. The junction had 9 bases not matched to a gene; V was cut back by 5 bases and J by 8 bases. Germline V gives CDR1 SGHAT, CDR2 FQNNGV. There are 16 residues in the CDR3. In DNA, the CDR3 is TGTGCCAGCAGCCCGAGGACTAGCGGGAGTGTGGATGAGCAGTTCTTC. Translating it yields CASSPRTSGSVDEQFF.

The CDR3 region is CASSSTGYNEQFF. For the CDR3, the DNA is TGTGCCAGCAGCTCTACAGGTTACAATGAGCAGTTCTTC. The rearrangement links TRBV11-2 to TRBJ2-1; tentative D call: TRBD1 (5 bases). Deletions cut 4 bases from V and 4 bases from J, with 8 bases between. The CDR3 runs to 13 residues. CDR1 SGHAT and CDR2 FQNNGV come from the germline V gene.

The chain employs TRBV29-1 and TRBJ1-1; maybe TRBD1 (5 bases). The CDR3 covers 15 residues. CDR1 and CDR2 from the germline V gene are SQVTM and ANQGSEA. The germline V and J ends were trimmed by 7 bases and 0 bases, with 18 bases remaining between them. This chain's CDR3 is CSAQRGGTLNTEAFF. CDR3 nucleotide sequence: TGCAGCGCGCAGCGTGGGGGGACTCTGAACACTGAAGCTTTCTTT.

The V gene is TRBV6-1, the J gene TRBJ1-5; 8 positions agree with TRBD1. Germline V gene lookup returns CDR1 MNHNS and CDR2 SASEGT. The junction had 5 bases not matched to a gene; V was cut back by 6 bases and J by 4 bases. This CDR3 contains 14 residues. CDR3 amino acids: CASRDRAKNQPQHF. The CDR3 bases are TGTGCCAGCAGGGACAGGGCAAAAAATCAGCCCCAGCATTTT.

This chain links TRBV5-1 with TRBJ2-7; 8 positions agree with TRBD2. The CDR3 contains 16 residues. Unmatched junction bases numbered 12, after V lost 4 bases and J lost 3 bases. Per the germline V gene, CDR1 is SGHRS and CDR2 is YFSETQ. The CDR3 DNA reads TGCGCCAGCAGCGTTGGCGCCGGGGGGGCGAACTACGAGCAGTACTTC. This codes for CASSVGAGGANYEQYF.

This chain joins TRBV2 and TRBJ1-2; D is ambiguous. The CDR3 loop spans 14 amino acids. V gave up 6 bases and J gave up 3 bases, with 14 bases separating them. Germline V CDR1 and CDR2: SNHLY, FYNNEI. This CDR3 reads CASSQMSLDYGYTF. CDR3 bases: TGTGCCAGCAGCCAAATGAGCTTAGACTATGGCTACACCTTC.

This chain links TRBV19 with TRBJ1-2; D gene ambiguous. The CDR3 extends over 15 amino acids. The V gene's germline CDR1 is LNHDA and CDR2 SQIVND (reference sequence). With 7 bases removed from V and 0 bases from J, the gap between germline ends came to 15 bases. CDR3 sequence reads: CASNPLDGANYGYTF. In DNA form, the CDR3 reads TGTGCCAGTAATCCTCTCGACGGAGCTAACTATGGCTACACCTTC.

The CDR3 DNA follows: TGTGCCAGCTCACCACGCGGAGGGGGGGGCAGGGGAAACACTGAAGCTTTCTTT. It is translated as CASSPRGGGGRGNTEAFF. This sequence joins TRBV18 and TRBJ1-1, with D perhaps TRBD1 (6 bases). Trimming cost V 1 base and J 2 bases, with 20 bases left between them. CDR1 and CDR2 from the germline V gene are KGHSH and LQKENI. The CDR3 sequence is 18 residues long. Together with reference TRBV18 and TRBJ1-1, the CDR3 gives the full variable domain: NAGVMQNPRHLVRRRGQEARLRCSPMKGHSHVYWYRQLPEEGLKFMVYLQKENIIDESGMPKERFSAEFPKEGPSILRIQQVVRGDSAAYFCASSPRGGGGRGNTEAFFGQGTRLTVV.

CDR3 DNA: TGTGCCAGCAGCATCCAGGCTAACTATGGCTACACCTTC. The encoded protein is CASSIQANYGYTF. This sequence joins TRBV7-9 and TRBJ1-2; D not resolved. Trimming took off 5 bases at V and 0 bases at J, with 7 bases between the two ends. Looked up from germline, CDR1 is SEHNR and CDR2 is FQNEAQ (reference sequence). The CDR3 is 13 residues long.

The chain has TRBV27 and TRBJ2-2; 8 bases are a match to TRBD1. Germline trimming cut 0 bases from V and 5 bases from J; bases unmatched to any gene: 5. The V gene's germline CDR1 is MNHEY and CDR2 SMNVEV (reference sequence). The CDR3 extends over 16 amino acids. The CDR3 loop reads CASSLSFQGATGELFF. CDR3 nucleotide sequence: TGTGCCAGCAGTTTATCGTTCCAGGGGGCGACCGGGGAGCTGTTTTTT.

V and J are TRBV2 and TRBJ1-4, with 8 nucleotides matching TRBD1. The trim removed 6 bases at V and 8 bases at J, leaving 8 bases unmatched. Germline V gene sequence: CDR1 SNHLY, CDR2 FYNNEI. The CDR3 sequence is 14 residues long. The CDR3 spells CASSPRTGREKLFF. The CDR3 region has the DNA TGTGCCAGCAGCCCCAGGACAGGGAGGGAAAAACTGTTTTTT.

This clone appeared a single time. The gene calls are TRBV9 and TRBJ1-1; a possible D gene is TRBD1 (6 bases). Germline assignment: CDR1 SGDLS and CDR2 YYNGEE. This CDR3 comprises 12 residues. V was cut by 4 bases and J by 10 bases, with 14 bases left in between. This CDR3 is CASSMGRGVAFF. DNA of the CDR3: TGTGCCAGCAGCATGGGCAGGGGAGTAGCTTTCTTT.

The V gene is TRBV4-1, the J gene TRBJ1-1, with D hard to call. Germline values: CDR1 MGHRA, CDR2 YSYEKL. With 3 bases removed from V and 2 bases from J, the gap between germline ends came to 7 bases. This CDR3 has 13 residues. Written as DNA, the CDR3 is TGCGCCAGCAGCCAGGCCGTTAACACTGAAGCTTTCTTT. Protein: CASSQAVNTEAFF.